This entry is about one TCR beta chain. The study ran its PCR with 60 Vbeta and 13 Jbeta primers. The table came from immunoSEQ multiplex PCR; TCRdb's copy has only in-frame clones and leaves some out. Of 130,000 to 150,000 clones in the sample, roughly 80% were seen once. This record comes from a study of cytomegalovirus exposure and HLA in healthy donors. At the level of the study: T cells numbering about 179 million yielded more than 100 million unique TCR beta sequences in an earlier analysis.

Germline V CDR1 and CDR2: LNHDA, SQIVND (reference sequence). The V end was cut by 5 bases, the J end by 5 bases, with 3 bases between. This CDR3 region has 10 residues. This TCR derives from a woman between 45 and 60 years old in good health and CMV-seronegative. The sample consisted of PBMCs. This chain joins TRBV19 and TRBJ1-2; D not certain. For the CDR3, the DNA is TGTGCCAGTAGTTCTTATGGCTACACCTTC. As protein: CASSSYGYTF.